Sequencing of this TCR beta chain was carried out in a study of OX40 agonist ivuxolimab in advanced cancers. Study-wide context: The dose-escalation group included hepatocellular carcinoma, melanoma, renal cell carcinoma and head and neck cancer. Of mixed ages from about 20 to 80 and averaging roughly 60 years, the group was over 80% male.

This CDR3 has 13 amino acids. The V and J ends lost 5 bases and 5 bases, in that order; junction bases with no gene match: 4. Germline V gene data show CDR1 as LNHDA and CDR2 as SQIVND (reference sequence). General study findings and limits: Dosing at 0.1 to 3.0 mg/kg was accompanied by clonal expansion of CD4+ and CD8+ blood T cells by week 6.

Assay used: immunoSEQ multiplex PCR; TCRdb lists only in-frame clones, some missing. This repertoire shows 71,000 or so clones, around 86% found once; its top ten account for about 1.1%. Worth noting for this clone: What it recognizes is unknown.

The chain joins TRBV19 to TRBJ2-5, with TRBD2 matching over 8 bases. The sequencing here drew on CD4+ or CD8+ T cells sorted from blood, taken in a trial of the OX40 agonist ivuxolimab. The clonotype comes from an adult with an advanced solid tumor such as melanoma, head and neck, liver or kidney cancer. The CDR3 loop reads CASSWASGETQYF. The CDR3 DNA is TGTGCCAGTAGTTGGGCTAGCGGGGAGACCCAGTACTTC.